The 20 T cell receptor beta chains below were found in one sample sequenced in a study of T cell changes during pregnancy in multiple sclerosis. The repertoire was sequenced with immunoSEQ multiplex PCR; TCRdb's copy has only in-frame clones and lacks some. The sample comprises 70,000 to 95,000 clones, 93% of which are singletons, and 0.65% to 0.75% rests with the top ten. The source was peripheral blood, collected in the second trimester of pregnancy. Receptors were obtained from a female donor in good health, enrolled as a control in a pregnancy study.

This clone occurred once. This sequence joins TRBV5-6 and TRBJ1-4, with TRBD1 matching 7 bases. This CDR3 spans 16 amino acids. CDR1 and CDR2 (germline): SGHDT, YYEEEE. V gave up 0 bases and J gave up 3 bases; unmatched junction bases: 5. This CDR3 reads CASSLGQGVPNEKLFF. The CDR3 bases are TGTGCCAGCAGCTTGGGCCAGGGGGTACCTAATGAAAAACTGTTTTTT. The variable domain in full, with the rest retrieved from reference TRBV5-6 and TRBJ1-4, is DAGVTQSPTHLIKTRGQQVTLRCSPKSGHDTVSWYQQALGQGPQFIFQYYEEEERQRGNFPDRFSGHQFPNYSSELNVNALLLGDSALYLCASSLGQGVPNEKLFFGSGTQLSVL.

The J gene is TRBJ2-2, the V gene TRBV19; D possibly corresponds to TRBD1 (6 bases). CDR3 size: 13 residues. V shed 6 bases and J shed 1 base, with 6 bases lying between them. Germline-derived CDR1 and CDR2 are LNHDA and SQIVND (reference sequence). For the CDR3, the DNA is TGTGCCAGTAGGGACAGGAACACCGGGGAGCTGTTTTTT. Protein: CASRDRNTGELFF.

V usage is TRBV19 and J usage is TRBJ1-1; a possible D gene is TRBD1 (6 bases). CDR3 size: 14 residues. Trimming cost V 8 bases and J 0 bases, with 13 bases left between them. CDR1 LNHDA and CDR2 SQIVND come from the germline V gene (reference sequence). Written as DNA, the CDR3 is TGTGCCAGTGGATGGCAGGGGATGAACACTGAAGCTTTCTTT. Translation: CASGWQGMNTEAFF.

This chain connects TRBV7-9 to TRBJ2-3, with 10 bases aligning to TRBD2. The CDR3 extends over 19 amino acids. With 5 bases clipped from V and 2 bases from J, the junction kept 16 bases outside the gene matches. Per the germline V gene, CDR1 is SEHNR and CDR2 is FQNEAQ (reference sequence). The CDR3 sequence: CASSKRRLAGARATDTQYF. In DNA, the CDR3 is TGTGCCAGCAGCAAACGGAGGCTAGCGGGGGCGCGGGCCACAGATACGCAGTATTTT.

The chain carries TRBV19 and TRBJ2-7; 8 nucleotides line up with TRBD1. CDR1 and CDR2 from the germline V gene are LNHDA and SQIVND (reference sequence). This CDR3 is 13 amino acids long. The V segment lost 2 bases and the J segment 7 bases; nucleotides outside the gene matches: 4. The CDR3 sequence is CASSIQGAGEQYF. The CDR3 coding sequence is TGTGCCAGTAGTATACAGGGGGCAGGAGAGCAGTACTTC.

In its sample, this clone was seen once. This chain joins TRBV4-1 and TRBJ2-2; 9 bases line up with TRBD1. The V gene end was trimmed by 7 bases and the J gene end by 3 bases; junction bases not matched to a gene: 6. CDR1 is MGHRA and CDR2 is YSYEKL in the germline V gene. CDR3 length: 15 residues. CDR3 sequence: CASNPGQGHTGELFF. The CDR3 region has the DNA TGCGCCAGCAACCCGGGACAGGGACACACCGGGGAGCTGTTTTTT.

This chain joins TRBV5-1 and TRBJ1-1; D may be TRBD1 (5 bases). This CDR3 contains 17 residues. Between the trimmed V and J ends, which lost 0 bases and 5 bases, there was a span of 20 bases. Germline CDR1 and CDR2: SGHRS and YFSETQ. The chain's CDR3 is CASSLAGPTTRGTEAFF. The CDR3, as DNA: TGCGCCAGCAGCTTGGCGGGACCCACGACTAGGGGTACTGAAGCTTTCTTT.

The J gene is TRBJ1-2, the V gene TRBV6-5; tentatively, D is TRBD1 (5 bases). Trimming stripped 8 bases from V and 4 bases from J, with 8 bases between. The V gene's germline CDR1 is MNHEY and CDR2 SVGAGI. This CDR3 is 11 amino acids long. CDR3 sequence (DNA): TGTGCCAGCCGGACAACCTATGGCTACACCTTC. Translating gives CASRTTYGYTF.

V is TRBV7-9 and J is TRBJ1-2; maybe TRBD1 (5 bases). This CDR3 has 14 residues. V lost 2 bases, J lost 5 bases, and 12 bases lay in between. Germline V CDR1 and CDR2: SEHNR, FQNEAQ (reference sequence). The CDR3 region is CASSLSTALYGYTF. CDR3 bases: TGTGCCAGCAGCTTATCGACAGCCCTGTATGGCTACACCTTC. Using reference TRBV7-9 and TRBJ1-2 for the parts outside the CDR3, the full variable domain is DTGVSQNPRHKITKRGQNVTFRCDPISEHNRLYWYRQTLGQGPEFLTYFQNEAQLEKSRLLSDRFSAERPKGSFSTLEIQRTEQGDSAMYLCASSLSTALYGYTFGSGTRLTVV.

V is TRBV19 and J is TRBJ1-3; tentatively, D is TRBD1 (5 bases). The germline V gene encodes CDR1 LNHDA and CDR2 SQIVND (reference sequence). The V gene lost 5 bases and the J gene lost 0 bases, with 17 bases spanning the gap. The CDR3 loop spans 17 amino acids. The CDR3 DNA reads TGTGCCAGTAGTTCAGACAGAGGCTCCTTCTCTGGAAACACCATATATTTT. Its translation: CASSSDRGSFSGNTIYF.

CDR3 residues: CASSIRDIGNTIYF. The DNA for the CDR3 is TGTGCCAGCAGCATACGGGACATTGGAAACACCATATATTTT. J is TRBJ1-3 and V is TRBV5-5; D might be TRBD1 (6 bases). V was cut by 4 bases and J by 3 bases, with 11 bases left in between. Germline V gene sequence: CDR1 SGHKS, CDR2 YYEKEE (reference sequence). This CDR3 is 14 amino acids long.

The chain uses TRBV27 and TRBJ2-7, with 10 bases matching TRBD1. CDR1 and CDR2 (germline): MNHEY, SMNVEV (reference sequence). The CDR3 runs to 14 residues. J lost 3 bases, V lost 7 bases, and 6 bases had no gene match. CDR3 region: CASTSGQGIYEQYF. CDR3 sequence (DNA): TGTGCCAGCACCTCGGGACAGGGGATCTACGAGCAGTACTTC.

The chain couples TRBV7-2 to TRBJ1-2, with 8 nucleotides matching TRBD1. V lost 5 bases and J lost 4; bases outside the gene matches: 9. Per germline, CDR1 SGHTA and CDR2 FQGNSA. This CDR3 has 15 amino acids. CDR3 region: CASSLNRGTLYGYTF. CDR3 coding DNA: TGTGCCAGCAGCCTAAACAGGGGGACTCTCTATGGCTACACCTTC.

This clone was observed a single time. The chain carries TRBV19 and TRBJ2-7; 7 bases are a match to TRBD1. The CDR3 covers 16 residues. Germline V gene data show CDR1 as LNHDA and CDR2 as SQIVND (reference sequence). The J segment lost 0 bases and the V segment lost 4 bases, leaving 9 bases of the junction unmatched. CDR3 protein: CASSRVGTDTSYEQYF. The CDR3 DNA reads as TGTGCCAGTAGTAGGGTGGGGACAGACACCTCCTACGAGCAGTACTTC.

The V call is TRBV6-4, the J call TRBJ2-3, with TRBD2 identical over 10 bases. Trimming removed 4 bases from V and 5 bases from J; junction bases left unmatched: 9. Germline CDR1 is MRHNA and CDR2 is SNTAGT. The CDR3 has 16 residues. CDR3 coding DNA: TGTGCCAGCAGTGCTGAGCGGGGGGGCCGGGAAGATACGCAGTATTTT. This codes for CASSAERGGREDTQYF.

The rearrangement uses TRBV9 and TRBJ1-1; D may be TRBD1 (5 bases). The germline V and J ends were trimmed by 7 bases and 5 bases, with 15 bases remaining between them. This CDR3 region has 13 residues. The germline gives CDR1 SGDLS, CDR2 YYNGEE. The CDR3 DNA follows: TGTGCCAGCGCGTGGGGGGAGTTAACTGAAGCTTTCTTT. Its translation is CASAWGELTEAFF. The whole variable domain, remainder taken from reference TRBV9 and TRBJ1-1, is DSGVTQTPKHLITATGQRVTLRCSPRSGDLSVYWYQQSLDQGLQFLIQYYNGEERAKGNILERFSAQQFPDLHSELNLSSLELGDSALYFCASAWGELTEAFFGQGTRLTVV.

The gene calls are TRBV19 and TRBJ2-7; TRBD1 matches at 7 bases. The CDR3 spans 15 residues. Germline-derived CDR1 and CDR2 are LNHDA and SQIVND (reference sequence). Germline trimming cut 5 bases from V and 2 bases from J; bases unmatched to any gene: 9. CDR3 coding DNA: TGTGCCAGTAGTGCTCCCGGGACAGCGGCCTACGAGCAGTACTTC. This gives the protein CASSAPGTAAYEQYF.

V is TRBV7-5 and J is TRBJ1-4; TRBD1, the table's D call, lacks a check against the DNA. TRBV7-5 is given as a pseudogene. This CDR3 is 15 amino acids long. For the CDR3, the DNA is TGTGCCAGAAGCCCCAAGGACAGGGGGGGTGAAAAACTGTTTTTT. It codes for CARSPKDRGGEKLFF.

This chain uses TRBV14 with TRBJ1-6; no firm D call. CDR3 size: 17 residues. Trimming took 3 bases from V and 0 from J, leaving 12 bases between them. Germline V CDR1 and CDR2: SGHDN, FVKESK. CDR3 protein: CASSHSGRSSYNSPLHF. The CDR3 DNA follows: TGTGCCAGCAGCCATAGCGGACGGAGCTCCTATAATTCACCCCTCCACTTT.

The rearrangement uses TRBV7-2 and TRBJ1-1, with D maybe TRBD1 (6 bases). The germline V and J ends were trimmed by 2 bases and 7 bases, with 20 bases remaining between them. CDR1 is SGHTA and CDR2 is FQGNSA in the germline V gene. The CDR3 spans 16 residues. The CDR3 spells CASSLRLLQGTSEAFF. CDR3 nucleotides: TGTGCCAGCAGCTTAAGGCTGCTACAGGGTACAAGTGAAGCTTTCTTT.